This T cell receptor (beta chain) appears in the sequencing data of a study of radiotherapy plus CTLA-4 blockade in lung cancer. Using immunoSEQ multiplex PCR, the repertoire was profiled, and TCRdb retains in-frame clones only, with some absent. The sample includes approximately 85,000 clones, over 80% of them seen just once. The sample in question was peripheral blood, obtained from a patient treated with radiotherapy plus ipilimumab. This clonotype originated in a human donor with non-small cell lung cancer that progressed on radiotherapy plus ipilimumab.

The CDR3 nucleotides read TGTGCAAGTCGCTTAGACTTTGGGCAGAGGAGAGACACTGAAGCTTTCTTT. Amino acid sequence: CASRLDFGQRRDTEAFF. The J gene is TRBJ1-1, the V gene TRBV12-2. TRBV12-2 is a pseudogene segment. This CDR3 has 17 residues.